Described below is a single T cell receptor (beta chain) sequence and its context. No antigen is known for it. These data come from a study of T cell repertoires in cytomegalovirus infection. At the level of the study: Indications came from public TCR beta signatures; they pointed to CMV infection and to a matching HLA type. Study-level points and caveats: The cumulative frequency of public TCR beta families distinguished individuals who carried CMV together with the relevant HLA.

TCRdb ran MiXCR on the reads and lists one entry per CDR3 protein. Altogether hundreds of thousands of distinct CDR3 sequences are present, approximately 40% being singletons, with the ten largest covering about 41%. V shed 1 base and J shed 4 bases, with 11 bases lying between them. This CDR3 contains 14 residues. Germline V gene lookup returns CDR1 SGHRS and CDR2 YFSETQ. The receptor comes from a human donor in good health (CMV status not recorded). Some clones in this sample may be carry-over from other donors' samples. The gene calls are TRBV5-1 and TRBJ1-2; D is uncertain. Here the sequenced sample was cultured PBMCs, taken from culture after CMV antigen stimulation. CDR3 residues: CASSLIAGPYGYTF. In DNA form, the CDR3 reads TGCGCCAGCAGCTTGATAGCTGGTCCCTATGGCTACACCTTC.